This T cell receptor (beta chain) was sequenced in a study of cytomegalovirus exposure and HLA in healthy donors. On the study more broadly: Of several hundred genotyped donors, roughly 76% grouped in the Caucasian-associated ancestry cluster. Study-wide results and caveats: Rare TCR sequences dominated, though some public TCRs recurred in many donors. The likely origin of a cluster of highly shared sequence variants was a sequencing artifact.

The germline gives CDR1 KGHSH, CDR2 LQKENI. J was trimmed by 6 bases and V by 6 bases; bases with no gene match: 12. The CDR3 runs 15 residues. Vbeta (60) and Jbeta (13) primers were used in the PCR. Profiled with immunoSEQ multiplex PCR; TCRdb holds only in-frame clones, not every one. The profile shows 110,000 to 150,000 clones, approximately 80% of them singletons. On this clone itself: Its antigen is still unknown.

The sequencing sample was made of PBMCs. J is TRBJ2-7 and V is TRBV18; 9 nucleotides match TRBD1. The receptor was isolated from a man in his forties in good health and CMV-seropositive. The CDR3 nucleotides read TGTGCCAGCTCGCGTACCGGGACAGGGATCTCCGAGCAGTACTTC. Its translation is CASSRTGTGISEQYF.